Listed below are T cell receptor beta chains from one sample, sequenced in a study of blood T cells in healthy people across ages. TCRdb analysed the 5' RACE reads with MiXCR anew, one entry per CDR3 protein. The sample shows around 520,000 distinct CDR3 sequences, around 27% of them seen only once. These data are also associated with another study on T cells of mothers and their children.

The specimen was blood. These receptor sequences come from a boy aged 2 to 10 in good health. The conserved cysteine and the conserved F or W are not part of the CDR3 here.

TRBV27	ASSPRGSGRADTQY
TRBV25-1	ASSVPTGFIETQY
TRBV20-1	SARDTENYDYT
TRBV7-9	ASSLDGAYAGNYGYT
TRBV7-9	ASSLGEGMNTEAF
TRBV7-9	ASSSLGVAKNIQY
TRBV27	ASSLSAPGQGSGEAF
TRBV4-3	ASSQDWLAGRETQY
TRBV3-1	AGSPLDRGVGTGELF
TRBV29-1	SVEGGGLNTEAF
TRBV5-1	ASGSPRVAESTDTQY
TRBV30	AWSVSHTEAF
TRBV7-2	ASSLAGTFNKNIQY
TRBV5-1	ASSLIEQGTNTGELF